Described below is a single TCR beta chain sequence and its context. These data come from a study of control samples from healthy donors and cancer patients. The CDR3 is 15 amino acids. V was pared by 0 bases and J by 7 bases, with 16 bases between. CDR1 is MNHEY and CDR2 is SMNVEV in the germline V gene (reference sequence). Clones were sequenced by immunoSEQ multiplex PCR, and TCRdb holds only the in-frame ones, with some missing. The sample lists some 410,000 clones; more than 80% were seen once. The receptor's source is a man aged 40-49 years with head and neck cancer. J is TRBJ2-7 and V is TRBV27; D is perhaps TRBD1 or TRBD2 (5 bases each). Sequencing was carried out using PBMCs. The CDR3 DNA is TGTGCCAGCAGTTTATCTTTGGGGGTCTCTAGGGAGCAGTACTTC. Translated, it gives CASSLSLGVSREQYF.